This T cell receptor beta chain was captured by sequencing in a study of blood T cells in healthy people across ages. The second PCR ran about 6 to 11 cycles with a sample-barcoded 5' primer and J-beta primers. TCRdb redid the calling of the 5' RACE reads with MiXCR, one entry per CDR3 protein. The data contain hundreds of thousands of distinct CDR3 sequences, under 35% of them singletons. The CDR3 runs 14 residues. The germline V gene encodes CDR1 SGHTA and CDR2 FQGNSA. V was cut by 3 bases and J by 10 bases, with 16 bases left in between. This clonotype was recorded at least ten times. This clonotype was obtained from an elderly woman in good health. The sequenced sample was blood. The chain combines TRBV7-2 with TRBJ2-1, with D perhaps TRBD2 (7 bases). CDR3 amino acids: CASSLGGGAREQFF. The CDR3 coding sequence is TGTGCCAGCAGCTTGGGGGGGGGGGCTCGAGAGCAGTTCTTC.